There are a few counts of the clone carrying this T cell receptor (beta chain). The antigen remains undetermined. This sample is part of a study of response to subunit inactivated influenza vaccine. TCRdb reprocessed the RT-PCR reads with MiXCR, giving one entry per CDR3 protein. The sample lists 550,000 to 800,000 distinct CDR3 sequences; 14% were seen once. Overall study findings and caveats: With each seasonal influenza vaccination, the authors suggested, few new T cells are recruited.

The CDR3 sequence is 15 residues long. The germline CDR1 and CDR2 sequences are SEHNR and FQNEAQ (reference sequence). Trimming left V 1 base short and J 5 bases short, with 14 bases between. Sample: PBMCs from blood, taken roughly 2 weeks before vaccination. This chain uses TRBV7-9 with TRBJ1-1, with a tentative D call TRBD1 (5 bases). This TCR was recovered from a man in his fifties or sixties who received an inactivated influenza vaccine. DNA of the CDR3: TGTGCCAGCAGCTTAGACCAGGGAATTGTGACTGAAGCTTTCTTT. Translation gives CASSLDQGIVTEAFF.